This T cell receptor (beta chain) was captured in a study of shared clonotypes between healthy human individuals (dated by TCRdb to 2018 to 2021). The study in broad terms: A couple of women and three men aged 18 to 49 years were included in the cohort. To estimate repertoire size and how much clonotypes are shared between individuals, the study performed deep sequencing of blood TCR repertoires from 4 to 6 healthy adults. To increase sequencing depth and limit assay-specific biases, TCR repertoire library preparation and sequencing were carried out by different laboratories using diverse techniques. For each donor, three plates each were used for CD4 naive and CD4 memory, two plates were used for CD8 naive, and one plate was used for CD8 memory. Leukapheresis yielded between about 0.94 and 9 billion PBMCs per donor.

The donors were healthy, HIV-negative adults with no recently reported acute infections or vaccinations. Every donor was a Caucasian adult residing in Nashville, Tennessee, USA. CD4+ T cells were enriched by magnetic negative selection; naive cells were then positively selected on CD45RA, and the negative fraction formed the memory subset. Blood was obtained by leukapheresis, after which PBMCs were separated by Ficoll-Histopaque density gradient centrifugation and cryopreserved in liquid nitrogen vapor phase. Analytical flow cytometry was used to check the purity and quantity of each magnetically sorted T cell population. Genomic DNA was isolated from every sorted fraction and measured by UV absorbance on a Nanodrop 2000c. The CDR3 goes from the cysteine to the phenylalanine over 14 residues. The entry retains the CDR3 DNA only, 42 bases that are in frame from base 1. CDR1 and CDR2 are read off the germline V gene as LGHNA and YNFKEQ. V gives up 4 bases and J gives up 4 bases, and the segment between their germline ends measures 14 bases.

Points on this clone: Its recognized antigen is unknown. Per-base qualities were not stored, and no clone one base away is much larger.

General study outcomes and caveats: Even with the large sequencing depth, rarefaction of the sorted-subset datasets indicated that sequencing was incomplete. Compared with non-shared clonotypes, the clonotypes found in all four sorted-subset donors had higher generation probabilities. Because the study included only a small number of donors, the genetic and exposure-history diversity represented was limited. Pairwise subsampling led to the expectation that sequencing depth would affect the degree of clonotype sharing among donors. Estimated clonotype richness was generally larger for naive than for memory subsets. Sampling was restricted to blood, and TCR repertoires in tissue are likely to differ from TCR repertoires in blood. Across a few donors, approximately 5% of naive CD4, roughly 3.8% of naive CD8, 2.3% of memory CD4, and 0.4% of memory CD8 clonotypes were shared.

Using the deep immunoSEQ assay, multiplex PCR amplified TCR CDR3 regions from genomic DNA. Genomic DNA extracted from each cell subset was distributed evenly over all wells of several immunoSEQ 96-well plates, and each plate served as one replicate. For sorted subsets, around 200 ng genomic DNA, equal to about 30,000 T cell genomes, was loaded into each replicate PCR. Purified libraries were measured with a Qubit 3.0 fluorometer, size-checked on a Bioanalyzer 2100, and measured again with the KAPA Library Quantification kit. Every immunoSEQ 96-well plate was sequenced on a separate single-read 150-cycle Illumina NextSeq 550 flow cell. The authors processed their data as follows. The immunoSEQ output contained only junctional sequences without quality scores, so filtering could not match that applied to full-length reads. To assign V/J genes and CDR3, sequences were annotated against IMGT germline references using PyIR, a Python wrapper for IgBLAST v1.9. Reads were filtered out if the reads had weak V/J assignments (E-value above 1e-6), no CDR3, stop codons, out-of-frame junctions, or ambiguous translated residues. V3J clonotypes were defined by identical inferred V gene, J gene, and CDR3 amino acid sequence. To compute the percentage overlap between repertoires, the number of shared unique clonotypes was divided by the size of the smaller repertoire. Three approaches were used to assess repertoire richness: RTK rarefaction, the Chao1 estimator, and Recon v2.1 estimates of unobserved clonotypes. For all TCRbeta clonotypes obtained by the gDNA method from several donors, generation probabilities were computed with OLGA. The immuneACCESS repertoire file appears here via TCRdb, limited to in-frame rearrangements. These files lack a portion of the clones; in checked studies, under half of the deficit traces to unresolved V genes, and the cause of the others is not known. V and J calls and clone size are given by that table; D and trimming were obtained from the DNA. The sample records 1 million to 1.3 million clones, around three quarters of which are singletons. The ten largest clones add up to roughly 0.62% of the sample.

The chain is assembled from TRBV4-2 and TRBJ2-7; the D gene remains uncertain. The TCR sequence derives from a young man in good health. Some clones in this sample may be carry-over from other donors' samples. Sequenced sample: memory CD4+ T cells from PBMCs. Reading the label with the study, this specimen's cell subset or site is: CD45RA-negative fraction. CDR3 protein: CASSRTAEHYEQYF. At the DNA level, the sequence is TGTGCCAGCAGCCGAACTGCTGAGCATTACGAGCAGTACTTC.